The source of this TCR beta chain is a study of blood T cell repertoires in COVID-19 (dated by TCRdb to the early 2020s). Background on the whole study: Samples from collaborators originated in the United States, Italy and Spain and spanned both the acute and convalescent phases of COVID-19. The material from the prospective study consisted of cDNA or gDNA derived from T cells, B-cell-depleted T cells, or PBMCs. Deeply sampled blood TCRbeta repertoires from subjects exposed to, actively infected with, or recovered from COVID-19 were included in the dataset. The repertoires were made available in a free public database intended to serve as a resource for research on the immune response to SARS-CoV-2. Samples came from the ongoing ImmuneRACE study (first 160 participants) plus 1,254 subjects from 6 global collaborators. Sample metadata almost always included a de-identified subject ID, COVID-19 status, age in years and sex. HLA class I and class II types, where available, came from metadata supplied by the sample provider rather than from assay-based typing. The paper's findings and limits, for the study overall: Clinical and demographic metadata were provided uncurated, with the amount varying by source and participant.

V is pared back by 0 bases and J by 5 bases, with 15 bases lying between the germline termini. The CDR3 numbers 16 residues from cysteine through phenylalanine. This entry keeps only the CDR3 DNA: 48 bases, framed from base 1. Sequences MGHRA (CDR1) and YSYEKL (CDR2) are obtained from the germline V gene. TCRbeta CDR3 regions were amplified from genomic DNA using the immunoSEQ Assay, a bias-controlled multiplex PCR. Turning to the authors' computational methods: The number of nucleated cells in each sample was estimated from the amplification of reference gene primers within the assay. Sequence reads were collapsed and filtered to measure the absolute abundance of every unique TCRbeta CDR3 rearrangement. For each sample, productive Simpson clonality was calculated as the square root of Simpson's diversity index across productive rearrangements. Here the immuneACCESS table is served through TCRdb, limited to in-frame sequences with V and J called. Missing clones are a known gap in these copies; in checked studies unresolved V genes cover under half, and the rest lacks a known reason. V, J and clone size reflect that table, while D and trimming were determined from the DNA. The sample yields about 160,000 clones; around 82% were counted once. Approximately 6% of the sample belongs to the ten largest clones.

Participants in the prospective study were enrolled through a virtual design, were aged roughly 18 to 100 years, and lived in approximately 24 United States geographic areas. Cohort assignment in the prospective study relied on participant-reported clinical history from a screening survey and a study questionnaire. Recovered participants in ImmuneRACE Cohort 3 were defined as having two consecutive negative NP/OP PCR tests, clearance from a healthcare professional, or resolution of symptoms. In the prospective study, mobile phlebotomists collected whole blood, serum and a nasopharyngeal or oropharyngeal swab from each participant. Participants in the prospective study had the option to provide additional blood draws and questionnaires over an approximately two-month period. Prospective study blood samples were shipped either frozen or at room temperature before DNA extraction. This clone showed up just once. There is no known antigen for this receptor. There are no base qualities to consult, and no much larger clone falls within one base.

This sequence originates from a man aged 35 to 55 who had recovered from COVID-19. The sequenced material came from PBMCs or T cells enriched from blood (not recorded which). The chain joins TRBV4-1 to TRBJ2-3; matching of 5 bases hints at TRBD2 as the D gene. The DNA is TGCGCCAGCAGCCAAGATCGGGGTAGCCCGGGAGATACGCAGTATTTT. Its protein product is CASSQDRGSPGDTQYF.